Presented here are 21 T cell receptor beta chains from one specimen sequenced in a study of tumor-infiltrating lymphocytes in primary liver carcinoma. Co-extraction yielded RNA and DNA from approximately 22-30 mg of unsorted bulk tissue. Starting from approximately 470 ng of total RNA, TCR beta cDNA was produced with a primer in the constant region. Three-round nested multiplex PCR performed with slightly modified ARM-PCR produced the TCR beta libraries. TRBV1-TRBV30 forward and Cbeta reverse primers drove the first two roughly 10-cycle rounds. TCRdb reprocessed the multiplex PCR reads via MiXCR and lists one record per CDR3 protein. The table lists 95,000 to 150,000 distinct CDR3 sequences, around 62% of them singletons, with approximately 9.7% in the top ten. The sequenced material came from liver tumor tissue from sampling region 1. Subset here: tumor region T1, superior pole. The source of these receptors is a woman between 55 and 75 years old with primary liver carcinoma and hepatitis B virus infection.

This clonotype was picked up one time. This may come from a read error, since a much larger clone is one base off. The CDR3 loop reads CTSKTGGAETQYF. The CDR3 DNA is TGTACCAGTAAGACGGGGGGCGCAGAGACCCAGTACTTC. V usage is TRBV28 and J usage is TRBJ2-5; a possible D gene is TRBD2 (7 bases). Germline lookup yields CDR1 MDHEN and CDR2 SYDVKM. This CDR3 spans 13 amino acids.

The table lists this clonotype with many counts. The chain has TRBV6-5 and TRBJ2-3; 9 positions match TRBD2. This CDR3 comprises 15 residues. V gave up 7 bases and J gave up 5 bases; unmatched junction bases: 10. Germline V gene data show CDR1 as MNHEY and CDR2 as SVGAGI. The CDR3: CASNPRAGGKDTQYF. As DNA, the CDR3 is TGTGCCAGCAATCCCCGGGCGGGAGGGAAAGATACGCAGTATTTT.

As for this clonotype: The junction departs from germline at one end; a sequencing error may be responsible. V and J are TRBV6-2 or TRBV6-3 and TRBJ2-5; no definite D call. Germline values: CDR1 MNHEY, CDR2 SVGEGT. The CDR3 covers 15 residues. CDR3: CASCYGGDSEETQYF. CDR3 coding DNA: TGTGCCAGCTGTTACGGTGGGGATTCGGAAGAGACCCAGTACTTC.

Comments on this clonotype: No conserved phenylalanine or tryptophan ends this CDR3, so it is likely a read error. Because the CDR3's place on the DNA is in doubt, the DNA is left out and the CDR3 is given as listed by TCRdb. The genes are TRBV12-3 or TRBV12-4 and TRBJ2-1; the table names TRBD2, a call not compared with the DNA. The CDR3 is 15 amino acids in total, end residues counted. The CDR3 protein is CASSFGTSGLDERFL.

This clonotype has at least ten counts. V gene TRBV29-1 combines with J gene TRBJ2-1; D may be TRBD2 (6 bases). V lost 2 bases and J lost 1, with 18 bases in between. This CDR3 comprises 17 residues. CDR1 is SQVTM and CDR2 is ANQGSEA in the germline V gene. In DNA, the CDR3 is TGCAGCGTTGAACCCAGGGCGGGGAGTGGATCCTACAATGAGCAGTTCTTC. Protein product: CSVEPRAGSGSYNEQFF.

Turning to this clonotype: A much more abundant neighbour one base away suggests this may be a read error. CDR3: CSVEDREVAFF. The CDR3 DNA reads TGCAGCGTTGAAGACAGGGAAGTAGCTTTCTTT. The chain has TRBV29-1 and TRBJ1-1; possibly TRBD1 for D (5 bases). The CDR3 consists of 11 residues. Germline V gives CDR1 SQVTM, CDR2 ANQGSEA. V lost 0 bases, J lost 10 bases, and 9 bases lay in between.

V gene TRBV5-1 combines with J gene TRBJ2-3, with 8 bases aligning to TRBD2. Germline V gives CDR1 SGHRS, CDR2 YFSETQ. This CDR3 region has 16 residues. The V and J ends lost 6 bases and 5 bases, in that order; junction bases with no gene match: 14. This CDR3 reads CASNLYSGNARDTQYF. Here the CDR3 DNA reads TGCGCCAGCAACTTATATAGCGGGAACGCTAGAGATACGCAGTATTTT.

Worth noting for this clonotype: The germline gene is not matched at one end of the junction; a read error may be the cause. The chain employs TRBV7-9 and TRBJ2-5, with a tentative D call TRBD2 (5 bases). CDR3 length: 14 residues. Germline V gives CDR1 SEHNR, CDR2 FQNEAQ (reference sequence). The CDR3 is CASSLRPGWETHYF. In nucleotides, the CDR3 is TGTGCCAGCAGCTTACGCCCAGGATGGGAGACCCACTACTTC.

In nucleotides, the CDR3 is TGTGCCAGCAGCTTGGTCAACCAGCAGTACTTC. Its translation is CASSLVNQQYF. This rearrangement joins TRBV5-6 to TRBJ2-7; D call uncertain. Trimming took off 0 bases at V and 8 bases at J, with 6 bases between the two ends. The CDR3 totals 11 residues. Per the germline V gene, CDR1 is SGHDT and CDR2 is YYEEEE.

As to this clonotype: Its ends do not fully match the called genes, so a read error is possible. CDR3 region: CAGSPGIAGNSYNEQFF. Written as DNA, the CDR3 is TGTGCCGGCTCACCCGGAATAGCGGGAAACTCCTACAATGAGCAGTTCTTC. This chain uses TRBV18 with TRBJ2-1, with 8 bases that match TRBD2. CDR3 length equals 17 residues. CDR1 is KGHSH and CDR2 is LQKENI in the germline V gene. Complete variable domain (other parts from reference TRBV18 and TRBJ2-1): NAGVMQNPRHLVRRRGQEARLRCSPMKGHSHVYWYRQLPEEGLKFMVYLQKENIIDESGMPKERFSAEFPKEGPSILRIQQVVRGDSAAYFCAGSPGIAGNSYNEQFFGPGTRLTVL.

This clonotype was detected many times. The chain joins TRBV11-2 to TRBJ2-1; 8 bases are a match to TRBD2. The germline CDR1 and CDR2 sequences are SGHAT and FQNNGV. Trimming removed 3 bases from V and 5 bases from J; junction bases left unmatched: 6. This CDR3 has 15 residues. The CDR3 loop is CASSFTGGFNNEQFF. In nucleotides, the CDR3 is TGTGCCAGCAGCTTTACGGGAGGGTTCAACAATGAGCAGTTCTTC.

To note about this clonotype: A much larger clone sits a single nucleotide away, making a read error possible. The rearrangement joins TRBV29-1 to TRBJ1-2; D gene uncertain. Germline assignment: CDR1 SQVTM and CDR2 ANQGSEA. The CDR3 is made up of 14 amino acids. V was trimmed by 5 bases and J by 0 bases, leaving 13 bases between them. The CDR3 region has the DNA TGCAGCGTTCTTCCCCTTACTCCTAACTATGGCTACACCTTC. It codes for CSVLPLTPNYGYTF.

In this sample, this clonotype turned up many times. The chain joins TRBV12-3 or TRBV12-4 to TRBJ1-1, with TRBD1 matching over 8 bases. With 6 bases clipped from V and 4 bases from J, the junction kept 4 bases outside the gene matches. This CDR3 spans 13 amino acids. The CDR3 is CASRDRESTEAFF. The CDR3 DNA follows: TGTGCCAGCAGGGACAGGGAAAGCACTGAAGCTTTCTTT.

This clonotype is medium-sized in the sample. V usage is TRBV11-2 and J usage is TRBJ2-5, with 8 positions matching TRBD2. Per the germline V gene, CDR1 is SGHAT and CDR2 is FQNNGV. This CDR3 spans 16 amino acids. V dropped 1 base and J dropped 4; count of bases not matched to a gene: 8. As DNA, the CDR3 is TGTGCCAGCAGCTTAGCTCGAGCGGGGGCCCGAGAGACCCAGTACTTC. It encodes CASSLARAGARETQYF.

The V call is TRBV29-1, the J call TRBJ2-3; 7 bases map to TRBD1. The CDR3 length is 12 residues. Germline CDR1 and CDR2: SQVTM and ANQGSEA. Germline trimming cut 6 bases from V and 9 bases from J; bases unmatched to any gene: 9. The CDR3 sequence is CSVGDSIDTQYF. CDR3 coding DNA: TGCAGCGTGGGGGACAGCATAGACACGCAGTATTTT.

Remarks on this clonotype: This sequence may be a read error, since a much larger clone differs from it by one base. The chain has TRBV12-3 or TRBV12-4 and TRBJ1-3, with 8 bases matching TRBD1. The CDR3 is made up of 14 amino acids. Trimming removed 7 bases from V and 2 bases from J; junction bases left unmatched: 4. DNA for the CDR3: TGTGCCAGCATCGACAGGGGAACTGGAAACACCATATATTTT. It yields the protein CASIDRGTGNTIYF.

This clonotype rates as medium-sized. The CDR3 region is CASSPDSTEAFF. CDR3 coding DNA: TGTGCCAGCAGCCCGGACTCCACTGAAGCTTTCTTT. The chain joins TRBV11-1 to TRBJ1-1; D not certain. CDR1 SGHAT and CDR2 FQDESV come from the germline V gene (reference sequence). The CDR3 contains 12 residues. V lost 5 bases to trimming and J lost 4 bases, with 8 bases between them.

As regards this clonotype: Germline and junction disagree at one end, which may indicate a read error. The chain has TRBV5-4 and TRBJ1-1; no clear D gene. This CDR3 has 15 amino acids. CDR1 is SGHNT, CDR2 YYREEE, per germline (reference sequence). CDR3 sequence (DNA): TGTGCCAGCAGCTTGATTACTTCGGGTGACACCGAAGCTTTCTTT. Its protein product is CASSLITSGDTEAFF.

V is TRBV6-5 and J is TRBJ1-1, with 7 bases fitting TRBD1. Germline V CDR1 and CDR2: MNHEY, SVGAGI. This CDR3 region has 14 residues. CDR3 bases: TGTACCTGCAGTTACTCGTGGGACAGTCCTGAAGCTTTCTTT. Translating gives CTCSYSWDSPEAFF.

The table lists this clonotype with many counts. This chain joins TRBV29-1 and TRBJ1-1, with a weak D call TRBD1 (6 bases). Deletions cut 6 bases from V and 2 bases from J, with 10 bases between. The CDR3 covers 12 residues. Germline V gene sequence: CDR1 SQVTM, CDR2 ANQGSEA. CDR3 nucleotides: TGCAGCGTGGGGGGGCAAAACACTGAAGCTTTCTTT. Encoded protein: CSVGGQNTEAFF.

J is TRBJ2-1 and V is TRBV20-1, with 7 positions matching TRBD2. This CDR3 is built from 14 residues. Germline loops: CDR1 DFQATT, CDR2 SNEGSKA (reference sequence). J was trimmed by 6 bases and V by 3 bases; bases with no gene match: 8. The CDR3 bases are TGCAGTGCTAGGGCGACTAGCACTCTCAATGAGCAGTTCTTC. This gives the protein CSARATSTLNEQFF.